This T cell receptor beta chain was observed in a study of siplizumab effects on memory and regulatory T cells. As for the study in general: Paired mixed lymphocyte reactions received either siplizumab at about 0.96 ug/mL or no drug.

Kept together in coculture, the mixed lymphocyte reaction cells spent more than five days at 37°C. Remarks on this clone: Its target is unknown.

The method was immunoSEQ multiplex PCR; TCRdb's version includes in-frame clones alone and lacks a portion of them. This sample has 20,000 or so clones, with around 43% found just once. Study-level points and caveats: Left unconfirmed was the suppressive function of proliferating Tregs from siplizumab cultures. Naive T cells were seemingly more diverse than memory cells, and major contributions to the alloresponse seemed to be made by them.

This CDR3 has 15 amino acids. Germline-derived CDR1 and CDR2 are SGDLS and YYNGEE. Trimming took 0 bases from V and 8 from J; bases not matched to a gene: 7. The receptor was isolated from a human donor in good health; the cells came from an allogeneic mixed lymphocyte reaction. Some clones in this sample may be carry-over from other donors' samples. The sample taken for sequencing was CFSE-low (dividing) CD4+ T cells sorted from an allogeneic mixed lymphocyte reaction. This chain uses TRBV9 with TRBJ1-4; 7 nucleotides line up with TRBD1. The CDR3 nucleotides read TGTGCCAGCAGCGTAGCTGGACAGGCTTGGGAAAAACTGTTTTTT. Its protein product is CASSVAGQAWEKLFF.